What follows describes a single TCR beta chain. Antigen unknown. Read data end 3 residues before the CDR3 end; the end is taken from the germline J gene. TCRdb keeps only in-frame clones here, not all; method: immunoSEQ multiplex PCR. The sample data list under 25,000 clones. This record comes from a study of T cells in women clearing cervical HPV infection. Study-level background: Controls were women whose single incident HPV16 infection cleared within 12 months without precancer or cancer. Case blood drawn at lesion detection; control blood after infection cleared. Regarding the study as a whole: T-cell numbers per sample were unknown and may explain richness differences.

Germline values: CDR1 KGHSH, CDR2 LQKENI. The CDR3 runs to 13 residues. V dropped 1 base and J dropped 2 bases, with 5 bases sitting between them. The sequenced material came from blood buffy coat. The receptor was isolated from a woman aged 18 to 75 with a cervical HPV16 infection that either progressed to CIN3+ or cleared (not recorded which). The chain uses TRBV18 and TRBJ2-5; D call uncertain. CDR3 sequence: CASSPLSQETQYF. CDR3 DNA (partial): TGTGCCAGCTCACCACTATCTCAAGAGACC.